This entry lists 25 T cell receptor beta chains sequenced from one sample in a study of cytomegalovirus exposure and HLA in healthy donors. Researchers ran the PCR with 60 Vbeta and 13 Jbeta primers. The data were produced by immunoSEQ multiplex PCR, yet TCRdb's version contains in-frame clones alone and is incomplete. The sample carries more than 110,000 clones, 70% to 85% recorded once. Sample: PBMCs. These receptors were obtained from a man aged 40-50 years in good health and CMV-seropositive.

CDR3 in amino acids: CASSQRGGARGQAGYTF. The CDR3 region has the DNA TGTGCCAGCAGCCAGAGAGGGGGGGCCAGGGGGCAAGCCGGCTACACCTTC. This chain links TRBV14 with TRBJ1-2; 8 positions agree with TRBD1. Germline V lookup: CDR1 SGHDN, CDR2 FVKESK. Germline trimming cut 3 bases from V and 8 bases from J; bases unmatched to any gene: 17. The CDR3 is 17 residues long.

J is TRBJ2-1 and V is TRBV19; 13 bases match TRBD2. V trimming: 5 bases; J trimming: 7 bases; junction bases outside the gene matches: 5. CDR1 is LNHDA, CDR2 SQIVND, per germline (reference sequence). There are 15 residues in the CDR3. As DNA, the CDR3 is TGTGCCAGTAGTCCACTAGCGGGAGGGCCTAATGAGCAGTTCTTC. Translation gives CASSPLAGGPNEQFF.

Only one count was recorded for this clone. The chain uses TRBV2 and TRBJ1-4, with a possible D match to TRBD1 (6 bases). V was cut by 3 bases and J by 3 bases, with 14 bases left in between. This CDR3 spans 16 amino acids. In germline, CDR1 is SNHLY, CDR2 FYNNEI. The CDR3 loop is CASSDRRGGANEKLFF. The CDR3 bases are TGTGCCAGCAGTGATCGAAGGGGGGGAGCTAATGAAAAACTGTTTTTT.

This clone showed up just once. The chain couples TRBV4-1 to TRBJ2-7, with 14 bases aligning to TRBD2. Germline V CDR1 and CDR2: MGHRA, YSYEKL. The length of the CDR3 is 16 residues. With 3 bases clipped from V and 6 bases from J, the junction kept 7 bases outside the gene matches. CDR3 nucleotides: TGCGCCAGCAGCCAGTTTGGGACTAGCGGGAGCGGCGAGCAGTACTTC. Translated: CASSQFGTSGSGEQYF.

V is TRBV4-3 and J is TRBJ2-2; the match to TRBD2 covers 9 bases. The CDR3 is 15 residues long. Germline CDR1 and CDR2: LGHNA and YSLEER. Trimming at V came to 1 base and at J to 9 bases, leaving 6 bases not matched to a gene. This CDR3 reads CASSQGGGGARELFF. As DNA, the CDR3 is TGCGCCAGCAGCCAAGGTGGCGGGGGGGCCCGGGAGCTGTTTTTT.

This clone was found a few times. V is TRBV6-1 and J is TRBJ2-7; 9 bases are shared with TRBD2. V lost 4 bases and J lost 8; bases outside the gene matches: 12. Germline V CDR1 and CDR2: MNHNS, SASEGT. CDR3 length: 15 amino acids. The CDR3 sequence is CASSGGSGGPTKQYF. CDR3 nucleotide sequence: TGTGCCAGCAGTGGGGGTAGCGGGGGCCCTACGAAGCAGTACTTC.

The CDR3 sequence: CAWRAYPFQGFF. CDR3 sequence (DNA): TGTGCCTGGAGGGCGTACCCTTTTCAGGGTTTCTTT. The V and J genes are TRBV30 and TRBJ1-1, with D perhaps TRBD1 (5 bases). The germline V gene encodes CDR1 GTSNPN and CDR2 SVGIG (reference sequence). V shed 3 bases and J shed 13 bases, with 18 bases lying between them. The length of the CDR3 is 12 residues. The full variable domain, completed using reference TRBV30 and TRBJ1-1, is SQTIHQWPATLVQPVGSPLSLECTVEGTSNPNLYWYRQAAGRGLQLLFYSVGIGQISSEVPQNLSASRPQDRQFILSSKKLLLSDSGFYLCAWRAYPFQGFFGQGTRLTVV.

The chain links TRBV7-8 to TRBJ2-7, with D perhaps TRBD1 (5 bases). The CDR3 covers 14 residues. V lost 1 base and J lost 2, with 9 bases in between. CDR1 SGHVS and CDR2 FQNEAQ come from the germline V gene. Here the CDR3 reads CASSLEQETYEQYF. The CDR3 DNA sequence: TGTGCCAGCAGCTTAGAACAGGAGACCTACGAGCAGTACTTC.

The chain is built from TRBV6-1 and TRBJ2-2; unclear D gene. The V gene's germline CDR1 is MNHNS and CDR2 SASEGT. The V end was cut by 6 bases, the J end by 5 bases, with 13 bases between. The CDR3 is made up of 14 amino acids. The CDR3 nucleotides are TGTGCCAGCAGCCCCCCCTCTAATACCGGGGAGCTGTTTTTT. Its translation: CASSPPSNTGELFF.

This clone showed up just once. CDR3 region: CSVRQGYGYTF. The CDR3 DNA follows: TGCAGCGTACGACAGGGTTATGGCTACACCTTC. J is TRBJ1-2 and V is TRBV29-1; 7 bases line up with TRBD1. Germline V CDR1 and CDR2: SQVTM, ANQGSEA. Losses at the gene ends were 6 bases for V and 5 bases for J; bases not matched to a gene: 3. This CDR3 has 11 residues.

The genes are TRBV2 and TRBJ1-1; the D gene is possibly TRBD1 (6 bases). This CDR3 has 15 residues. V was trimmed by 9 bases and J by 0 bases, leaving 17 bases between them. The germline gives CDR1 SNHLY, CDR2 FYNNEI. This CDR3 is CASSWGGAMNTEAFF. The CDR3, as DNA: TGTGCCAGTAGCTGGGGGGGGGCTATGAACACTGAAGCTTTCTTT.

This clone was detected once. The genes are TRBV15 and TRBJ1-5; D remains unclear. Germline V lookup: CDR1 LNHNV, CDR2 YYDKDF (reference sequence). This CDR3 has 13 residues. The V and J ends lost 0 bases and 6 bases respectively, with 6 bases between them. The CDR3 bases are TGTGCCACCAGCAGAGATCGGAGTCAGCCCCAGCATTTT. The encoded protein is CATSRDRSQPQHF.

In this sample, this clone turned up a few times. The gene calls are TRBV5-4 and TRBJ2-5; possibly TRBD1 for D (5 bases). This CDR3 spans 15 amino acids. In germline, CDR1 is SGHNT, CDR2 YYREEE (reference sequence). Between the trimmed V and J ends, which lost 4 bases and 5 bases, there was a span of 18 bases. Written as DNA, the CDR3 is TGTGCCAGCAGCGTAGGTGGACAAATAGGGGAGACCCAGTACTTC. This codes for CASSVGGQIGETQYF. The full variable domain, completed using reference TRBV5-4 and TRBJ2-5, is ETGVTQSPTHLIKTRGQQVTLRCSSQSGHNTVSWYQQALGQGPQFIFQYYREEENGRGNFPPRFSGLQFPNYSSELNVNALELDDSALYLCASSVGGQIGETQYFGPGTRLLVL.

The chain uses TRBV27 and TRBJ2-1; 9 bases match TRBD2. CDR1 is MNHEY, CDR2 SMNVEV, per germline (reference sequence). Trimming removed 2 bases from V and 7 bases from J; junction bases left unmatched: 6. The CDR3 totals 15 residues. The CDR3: CASSLVGGRANEQFF. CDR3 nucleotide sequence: TGTGCCAGCAGTTTAGTTGGCGGGAGGGCAAATGAGCAGTTCTTC.

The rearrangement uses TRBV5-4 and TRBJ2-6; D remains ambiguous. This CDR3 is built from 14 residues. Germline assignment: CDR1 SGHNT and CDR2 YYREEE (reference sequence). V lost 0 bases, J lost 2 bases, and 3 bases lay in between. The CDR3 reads CASSLEPGANVLTF. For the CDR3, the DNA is TGTGCCAGCAGCTTGGAGCCTGGGGCCAACGTCCTGACTTTC. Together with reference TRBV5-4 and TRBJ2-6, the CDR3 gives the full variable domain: ETGVTQSPTHLIKTRGQQVTLRCSSQSGHNTVSWYQQALGQGPQFIFQYYREEENGRGNFPPRFSGLQFPNYSSELNVNALELDDSALYLCASSLEPGANVLTFGAGSRLTVL.

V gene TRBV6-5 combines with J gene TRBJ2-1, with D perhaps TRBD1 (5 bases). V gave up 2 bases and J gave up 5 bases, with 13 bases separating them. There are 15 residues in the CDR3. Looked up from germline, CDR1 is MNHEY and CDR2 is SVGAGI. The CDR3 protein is CASSYVGAKNNEQFF. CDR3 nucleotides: TGTGCCAGCAGTTACGTAGGGGCAAAGAACAATGAGCAGTTCTTC.

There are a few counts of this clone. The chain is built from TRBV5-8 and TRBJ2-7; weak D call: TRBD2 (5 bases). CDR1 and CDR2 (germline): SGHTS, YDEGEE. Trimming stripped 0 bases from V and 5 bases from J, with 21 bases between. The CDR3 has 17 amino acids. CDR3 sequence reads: CASSLVLSERVPHEQYF. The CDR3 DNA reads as TGTGCCAGCAGCTTGGTATTATCTGAGAGGGTACCACACGAGCAGTACTTC.

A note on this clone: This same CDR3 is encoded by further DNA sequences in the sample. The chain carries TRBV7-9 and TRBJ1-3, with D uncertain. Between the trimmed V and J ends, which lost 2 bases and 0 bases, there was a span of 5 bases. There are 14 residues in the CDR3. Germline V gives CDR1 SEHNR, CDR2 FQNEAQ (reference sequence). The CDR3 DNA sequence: TGTGCCAGCAGCTTATTGAGCTCTGGAAACACCATATATTTT. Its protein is CASSLLSSGNTIYF.

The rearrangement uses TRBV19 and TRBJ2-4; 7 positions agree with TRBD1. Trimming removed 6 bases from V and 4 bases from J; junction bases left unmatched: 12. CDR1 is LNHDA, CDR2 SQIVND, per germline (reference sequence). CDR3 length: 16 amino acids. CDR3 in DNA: TGTGCCAGTAGCTTACGGGACAGCCTAAAAAAAAACATTCAGTACTTC. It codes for CASSLRDSLKKNIQYF.

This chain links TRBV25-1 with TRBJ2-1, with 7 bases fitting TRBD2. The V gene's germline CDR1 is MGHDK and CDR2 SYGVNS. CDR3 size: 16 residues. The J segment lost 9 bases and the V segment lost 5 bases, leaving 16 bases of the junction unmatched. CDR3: CASSRGRETRDTEQFF. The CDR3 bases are TGTGCCAGCAGTCGAGGGCGGGAGACCCGCGATACTGAGCAGTTCTTC.

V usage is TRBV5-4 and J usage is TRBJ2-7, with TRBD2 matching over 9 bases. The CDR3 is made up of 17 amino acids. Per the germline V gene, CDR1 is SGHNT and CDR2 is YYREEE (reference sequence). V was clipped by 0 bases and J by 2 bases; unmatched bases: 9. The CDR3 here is CASSLDAWREGTYEQYF. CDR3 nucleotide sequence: TGTGCCAGCAGCTTGGACGCGTGGCGGGAGGGAACCTACGAGCAGTACTTC.

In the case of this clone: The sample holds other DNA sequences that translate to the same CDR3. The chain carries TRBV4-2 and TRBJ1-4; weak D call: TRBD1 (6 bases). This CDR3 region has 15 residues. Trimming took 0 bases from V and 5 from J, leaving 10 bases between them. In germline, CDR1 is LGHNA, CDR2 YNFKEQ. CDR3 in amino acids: CASSQDRQVNEKLFF. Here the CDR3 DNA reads TGTGCCAGCAGCCAAGATCGACAGGTGAATGAAAAACTGTTTTTT.

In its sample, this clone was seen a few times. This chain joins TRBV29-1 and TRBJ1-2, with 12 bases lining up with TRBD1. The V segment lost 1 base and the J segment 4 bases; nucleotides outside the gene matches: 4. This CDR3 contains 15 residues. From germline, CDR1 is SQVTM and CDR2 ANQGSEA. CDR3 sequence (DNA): TGCAGCGTTGAAGGGGGACAGGGGGCGGGCTATGGCTACACCTTC. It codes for CSVEGGQGAGYGYTF.

CDR3: CASSLIGGAGGRNEQFF. CDR3 DNA: TGTGCCAGCAGTCTAATTGGGGGCGCGGGGGGACGGAATGAGCAGTTCTTC. V usage is TRBV7-6 and J usage is TRBJ2-1; 8 nucleotides align to TRBD2. This CDR3 region has 17 residues. J lost 7 bases, V lost 6 bases, and 17 bases had no gene match. Germline assignment: CDR1 SGHVS and CDR2 FNYEAQ.

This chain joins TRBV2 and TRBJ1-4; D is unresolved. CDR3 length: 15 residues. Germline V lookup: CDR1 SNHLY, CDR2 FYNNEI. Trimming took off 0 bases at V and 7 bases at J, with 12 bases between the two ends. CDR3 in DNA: TGTGCCAGCAGTGAAGCGCGGGCAGTGGGTGAAAAACTGTTTTTT. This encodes CASSEARAVGEKLFF.